A selection of T cell receptor beta chains follows, all from one sample in a study of blood T cell repertoires in COVID-19. Profiled with immunoSEQ multiplex PCR; TCRdb holds only in-frame clones, not every one. Of about 180,000 clones listed, around 79% are singletons. The sequencing input was peripheral blood. Receptor source: a woman in her fifties or sixties with COVID-19, enrolled during active disease. CDR3s leave out the opening cysteine and the closing phenylalanine or tryptophan. The D gene is left open where the match is weak.

d_call cdr3_length j_call v_call cdr3_aa
- 12 TRBJ1-2 TRBV3-1/TRBV3-2 ASSQGAQLAGYT
- 13 TRBJ2-3 TRBV5-1 ASSLEGVSTDTQY
TRBD1 12 TRBJ2-1 TRBV10-2 ASSGTGRYDEQF
TRBD2 15 TRBJ2-7 TRBV4-3 ASSQDLLAGGPYEQY
TRBD2 11 TRBJ2-3 TRBV12-3/TRBV12-4 ASMAGGADTQY
- 14 TRBJ1-5 TRBV6-1 ASSEVLGGSNQPQH
- 11 TRBJ2-2 TRBV3-1/TRBV3-2 ASSQAGAGELF
- 13 TRBJ2-1 TRBV27 ASVRYPGRNNEQF
TRBD2 13 TRBJ2-5 TRBV5-8 ASSLYGGAGETQY
- 14 TRBJ1-4 TRBV18 ASSLRQDLTNEKLF
- 13 TRBJ2-1 TRBV5-4 ASSLPGQPGEEQF
TRBD2 13 TRBJ2-1 TRBV3-1/TRBV3-2 ASSQDMIAGPEQF
- 9 TRBJ1-2 TRBV7-9 ASSLERQKF
- 18 TRBJ1-5 TRBV6-6 ASSSMGAGWGNYSNQPQH
TRBD1 13 TRBJ1-2 TRBV14 ASSQLQGVEYGYT
TRBD1 12 TRBJ1-2 TRBV2 ASSPGGRNYGYT
- 13 TRBJ1-4 TRBV2 ASSVQRRGGEKLF
- 14 TRBJ1-3 TRBV3-1/TRBV3-2 ASSPPHSRIGNTIY
- 13 TRBJ1-4 TRBV9 ASSPRRTGNEKLF
TRBD2 16 TRBJ2-1 TRBV27 ASSPGTSGMSSYNEQF
TRBD2 16 TRBJ2-1 TRBV2 ASSDPNRVAGSLNEQF
- 12 TRBJ1-1 TRBV18 ASSPRRAYTEAF
- 12 TRBJ1-4 TRBV7-9 ASSPRTGNEKLF
TRBD1 14 TRBJ2-3 TRBV18 ASSLGQGLDTDTQY
- 11 TRBJ1-2 TRBV6-5 ASSYRGGASYT
- 10 TRBJ2-2 TRBV12-5 ASGPDTGELF
- 15 TRBJ2-5 TRBV15 ATSRGRHQGSGETQY
- 9 TRBJ2-1 TRBV7-2 ASSPQNEQF
- 13 TRBJ2-2 TRBV28 ASSIWGTNTGELF
- 10 TRBJ1-2 TRBV3-1/TRBV3-2 ASSQATRGYT
- 12 TRBJ2-1 TRBV29-1 SAPLLSSYNEQF
TRBD1 17 TRBJ2-5 TRBV9 ASSVGGWEDRELQETQY
- 13 TRBJ2-3 TRBV11-2 ASSFGRFSTDTQY
- 13 TRBJ2-1 TRBV28 ASSFAREVRNEQF
- 15 TRBJ1-5 TRBV19 ASKTEGSGYSNQPQH
TRBD2 11 TRBJ2-3 TRBV6-5 ASSPGREDTQY
- 13 TRBJ1-6 TRBV5-4 ASSLRAGDGSPLH
- 9 TRBJ1-1 TRBV20-1 SELGNTEAF
- 12 TRBJ2-7 TRBV5-1 ASSLSPSVYEQY
TRBD1 13 TRBJ1-2 TRBV7-9 ASTKEQGAGYGYT
- 12 TRBJ1-3 TRBV25-1 ASRTAQAGNTIY
TRBD1 12 TRBJ1-3 TRBV29-1 SIETGDSGNTIY
- 10 TRBJ2-2 TRBV28 ASSSQAWELF
- 14 TRBJ1-5 TRBV15 ATSRDWQGRNQPQH
TRBD2 12 TRBJ2-1 TRBV7-2 ASSSRTRSNEQF